The rows below give T cell receptor beta chains drawn from one sample of a study of T cell repertoires in ileal Crohn's disease. Sequenced by immunoSEQ multiplex PCR; TCRdb stores in-frame clones only, minus some. This table holds 2,000 to 2,500 clones, 70% to 90% found once. The sample consisted of ileal tissue. These receptors were taken from an adult with Crohn's disease. CDR3s include the opening cysteine and the closing phenylalanine or tryptophan. The D gene is left open where the match is weak. Some rows mark clone size as missing; the rest say once, few, many or name a class of expanded clone.

TRBJ2-7 TRBV30 - - TGTGCCTGGAGTGGTCCGTTGATGACCTACGAGCAGTACTTC CAWSGPLMTYEQYF
TRBJ2-3 TRBV10-1 - TRBD1 TGCGCCAGCAGTGAGGGGACAGGGGCCCTCACAGATACGCAGTATTTT CASSEGTGALTDTQYF
TRBJ1-6 TRBV6-4 - - TGTGCCAGCAGTGAAATTCGGGACGGTAATTCACCCCTCCACTTT CASSEIRDGNSPLHF
TRBJ2-7 TRBV9 few - TGTGCCAGCAGCACTCGTGCGGAGTTTCCTACCTACGAGCAGTACTTC CASSTRAEFPTYEQYF
TRBJ2-7 TRBV4-2 - - TGTGCCAGCAGCCAAGATCGGGTAGGACACCCTCAGTACTTC CASSQDRVGHPQYF
TRBJ2-4 TRBV2 - TRBD1 TGTGCCAGCAGTGCCCCACAGGGGCTAGCCAAAAACATTCAGTACTTC CASSAPQGLAKNIQYF
TRBJ2-5 TRBV7-3 - TRBD1 TGTGCCAGCAGCCAGGGACAGGGGATGGTCGCCCAAGAGACCCAGTACTTC CASSQGQGMVAQETQYF
TRBJ2-7 TRBV25-1 - - TGTGCCAGCAGTGTGGACCTAGGGTACGAGCAGTACTTC CASSVDLGYEQYF
TRBJ2-5 TRBV10-3 - TRBD2 TGTGCCATCAACGGAGTAGCGGGAGGTCCAGAGACCCAGTACTTC CAINGVAGGPETQYF
TRBJ1-2 TRBV4-3 - - TGCGCCAGCAGCCAAGATGTAGCGGCCACGGTGGGTGGCTACACCTTC CASSQDVAATVGGYTF
TRBJ2-2 TRBV5-1 - TRBD1 TGCGCCAGCAGCCAAGGACCGACAGGGGTGGGGACCGGGGAGCTGTTTTTT CASSQGPTGVGTGELFF
TRBJ2-7 TRBV19 - TRBD1 TGTGCCAGTAGCTCCTGGACAGGGGGATCCTACGAGCAGTACTTC CASSSWTGGSYEQYF
TRBJ2-3 TRBV11-2 - TRBD2 TGTGCCAGCAGCTTAGAACGGCTAGCGGCGCAGTATTTT CASSLERLAAQYF
TRBJ1-2 TRBV7-9 - TRBD1 TGTGCCAGCAGCCCAATACAGGGGTCCTATGGCTACACCTTC CASSPIQGSYGYTF
TRBJ1-1 TRBV4-2 - - TGTGCCAGCAGCCAAGATAAGAACAGGATGAACACTGAAGCTTTCTTT CASSQDKNRMNTEAFF
TRBJ2-1 TRBV9 once TRBD2 TGTGCCAGCAGCGCCACACCGGGGGGGAGCTCCTACAATGAGCAGTTCTTC CASSATPGGSSYNEQFF
TRBJ1-1 TRBV9 - - TGTGCCAGCAGCGTAGGCCCCGGAAACCCTGAAGCTTTCTTT CASSVGPGNPEAFF
TRBJ1-6 TRBV6-1 once - TGTGCCAGCAGTGAAGCAGGGGATAATTCACCCCTCCACTTT CASSEAGDNSPLHF
TRBJ1-4 TRBV18 - TRBD1 TGTGCCAGCTCACCGGACAGGGAAAAACTGTTTTTT CASSPDREKLFF
TRBJ1-5 TRBV15 - - TGTGCCACCAGCAGGGACAGCAATAGCAATCAGCCCCAGCATTTT CATSRDSNSNQPQHF
TRBJ1-4 TRBV5-4 - TRBD1 TGTGCCAGCAGCTTTGGGACAGAGAATGAAAAACTGTTTTTT CASSFGTENEKLFF
TRBJ2-7 TRBV29-1 - - TGCAGCGTCGACGTAGGGGGGAATTACGAGCAGTACTTC CSVDVGGNYEQYF
TRBJ2-4 TRBV18 - - TGTGCCAGCTCAAGGACGCGGCCGGGGAGGACACCCGAAAACATTCAGTACTTC CASSRTRPGRTPENIQYF
TRBJ2-5 TRBV5-8 - TRBD2 TGTGCCAGCAGCCCGCGAACTAGCGGGGGAACCCAGTACTTC CASSPRTSGGTQYF
TRBJ1-1 TRBV5-1 - - TGCGCCAGCAGCTTGGGGCACCAGAACACTGAAGCTTTCTTT CASSLGHQNTEAFF
TRBJ2-1 TRBV7-9 - TRBD2 TGTGCCAGCAGCATAGCGGGAGACTGGGATGAGCAGTTCTTC CASSIAGDWDEQFF
TRBJ2-1 TRBV2 - TRBD2 TGTGCCAGCAGTTTTAGCGGGAGTGGGGGCAATGAGCAGTTCTTC CASSFSGSGGNEQFF
TRBJ2-7 TRBV6-1 - TRBD2 TGTGCCAGCAGTGAAGTTCCACGCGACGGGAGGGCGTACTCCTACGAGCAGTACTTC CASSEVPRDGRAYSYEQYF
TRBJ2-3 TRBV11-2 few - TGTGCCAGCAGCCTATACACAGATACGCAGTATTTT CASSLYTDTQYF
TRBJ1-1 TRBV7-9 few - TGTGCCAGCAGCCTAGAGGGGGGCTGGGGCACTGAAGCTTTCTTT CASSLEGGWGTEAFF
TRBJ2-7 TRBV6-5 - - TGTGCCAGCAGGCCCGGCGGAGCGTTACCCTACGAGCAGTACTTC CASRPGGALPYEQYF
TRBJ1-2 TRBV19 - - TGTGCCAGTAGTATAGAAGTTTCCTATAACTATGGCTACACCTTC CASSIEVSYNYGYTF
TRBJ2-7 TRBV14 - TRBD1 TGTGCCACCCGACAGGGGGCCGGCGAGCAGTACTTC CATRQGAGEQYF
TRBJ1-2 TRBV5-6 once TRBD1 TGTGCCAGCAGCTTGTCGGACAGGGGGCGATGGGGCTACACCTTC CASSLSDRGRWGYTF
TRBJ1-2 TRBV4-1 - TRBD1 TGCGCCAGCAGCCAAGCCGACAGGGCCAACTATGGCTACACCTTC CASSQADRANYGYTF
TRBJ2-3 TRBV7-9 - TRBD2 TGTGCCAGCAGCTTCCTGACTAGCTCCCCAGATACGCAGTATTTT CASSFLTSSPDTQYF
TRBJ2-7 TRBV7-2 - TRBD2 TGTGCCAGCAGCTTAGGCGGGGGTGTGGCCTACGAGCAGTACTTC CASSLGGGVAYEQYF
TRBJ2-7 TRBV9 few - TGTGCCAGCAGCGTAGTCGGGGACACCTACGAGCAGTACTTC CASSVVGDTYEQYF
TRBJ1-5 TRBV2 - - TGTGCCAGCAGGGATCCGCGGGGGGATCAGCCCCAGCATTTT CASRDPRGDQPQHF
TRBJ1-2 TRBV7-3 - TRBD1 TGTGCCAGCAGCTCGACAGGGGGCTATGGCTACACCTTC CASSSTGGYGYTF
TRBJ1-2 TRBV9 - TRBD1 TGTGCCAGCAGCCCCCGACAGGGAGGGTATGGCTACACCTTC CASSPRQGGYGYTF
TRBJ1-1 TRBV4-1 - - TGCGCCAGCAGCCAAGATCGGGGCACCCAAGCTTTCTTT CASSQDRGTQAFF
TRBJ1-5 TRBV6-1 - - TGTGCCAGCAGTGAAAGGGTGACATTGGAGGGTCAGCCCCAGCATTTT CASSERVTLEGQPQHF
TRBJ1-1 TRBV7-9 - TRBD1 TGTGCCAGCAGCTTAGACAGGGGTTCGAACACTGAAGCTTTCTTT CASSLDRGSNTEAFF
TRBJ1-5 TRBV10-2 - - TGCGCCAGCAGTGAAATCGATCAGCCCCAGCATTTT CASSEIDQPQHF
TRBJ2-5 TRBV2 - TRBD1 TGTGCCAGCTCCGACAGGGGGCAAGTCCAAGAGACCCAGTACTTC CASSDRGQVQETQYF
TRBJ1-6 TRBV7-8 - - TGTGCCAGCAGCTTGGGCAGGGGCTATAATTCACCCCTCCACTTT CASSLGRGYNSPLHF
TRBJ2-2 TRBV29-1 - - TGCAGCGTTGGGACCGTGACACGGGGCGGGGAGCTGTTTTTT CSVGTVTRGGELFF
TRBJ1-2 TRBV29-1 - - - CTGGGDYGCTF
TRBJ2-1 TRBV5-6 - TRBD1 TGTGCCAGCAGCTGGGGGACAGTTAATGAGCAGTTCTTC CASSWGTVNEQFF
TRBJ2-7 TRBV6-1 - - TGTGCCAGCAGCAACAGGGATTTCGGGCAGTACTTC CASSNRDFGQYF
TRBJ1-1 TRBV10-3 - - TGTGCCATCAGTGAGTCGATTCAGTATACTGAAGCTTTCTTT CAISESIQYTEAFF
TRBJ1-1 TRBV11-3 - - TGTGCCAGCAGCTTAGCCGGGGGCGGAGAGAACACTGAAGCTTTCTTT CASSLAGGGENTEAFF
TRBJ1-4 TRBV6-5 - - TGTGCCAGCAGTTTCCCAGGGAACGGAAAACTGTTTTTT CASSFPGNGKLFF
TRBJ2-5 TRBV6-6 few TRBD1 TGTGCCAGCAGTTACGACAGGGAAGAGACCCAGTACTTC CASSYDREETQYF
TRBJ2-4 TRBV27 - - TGTGCCAGCAGTTTCCGGGTTTCGGACATTCAGTACTTC CASSFRVSDIQYF
TRBJ2-7 TRBV7-2 - - TGTGCCAGCAGCTTAGGTACAGGACGTTACGAGCAGTACTTC CASSLGTGRYEQYF
TRBJ2-7 TRBV6-1 - - TGTGCCAGCAGTGAAGGGGGGCAGACCGAGCAGTACTTC CASSEGGQTEQYF